The next 2 T cell receptor beta chains were all read from a single sample in a study of CXCR3-negative and CXCR3-positive naive CD8 T cells. Preparation of TRB cDNA libraries relied on 5' RACE carrying UMI labels. After re-calling the 5' RACE reads, TCRdb lists one entry per CDR3 protein, DNA absent. The sample has 100,000 or so distinct CDR3 sequences; the top ten hold about 1.5%. The sample consisted of naive CXCR3- CD8+ T cells from blood. The subset here: CD45RO-CCR7+CD27+CD95- naive CD8+ T cells lacking CXCR3 (TNR3-). Receptor source: a human donor in good health. Some clones in this sample may be carry-over from other donors' samples.

The chain recombines TRBV12-3 or TRBV12-4 with TRBJ2-1; the TRBD2 assignment by TCRdb is unverifiable without DNA. The length of the CDR3 is 19 residues. The CDR3 loop is CASSYGTSGGPRGYNEQFF.

The chain is built from TRBV28 and TRBJ2-7; absent DNA, TCRdb's TRBD1 call cannot be checked. CDR3 length: 14 residues. CDR1 is MDHEN and CDR2 is SYDVKM in the germline V gene. The CDR3 region is CASSLRGDTYEQYF.